This TCR beta chain originates from a study of Ad26.COV2.S vaccination and SARS-CoV-2 variants (dated by TCRdb to about 2021). For the wider study: Vaccine-arm donors came from COV1001, a multicentre, randomized, double-blind, placebo-controlled phase I-IIa trial of Ad26.COV2.S in healthy adults. Ad26.COV2.S was administered intramuscularly at 5 x 10^10 or 1 x 10^11 viral particles, either as a single shot or as two shots given 56 days apart. TCRbeta repertoire sequencing served as the tool for gauging how specific and how broad the SARS-CoV-2-reactive T cell receptors were following Ad26.COV2.S vaccination. A total of around 32 samples were included in the TCR-sequenced set, comprising about 20 Ad26.COV2.S vaccine recipients, 5 placebo recipients and 8 SARS-CoV-2 convalescent individuals. Investigators remained blinded to trial group allocation during experiments and outcome assessment. Participants in the trial were split at random into five groups of five each, receiving low-dose or high-dose Ad26.COV2.S once or twice, or else placebo on both occasions. What the study reported, not specific to this receptor: It was noted by the authors that total T cell responses may have been underestimated by the TCR breadth and depth analyses. Compared with placebo recipients, Ad26.COV2.S recipients showed higher spike-specific TCR breadth (P = 0.0014). Comparing responses between vaccine doses or regimens was not something the study was powered to do. Substantial breadth of spike-specific CD8+ and CD4+ T cell responses was reported after vaccination. Non-spike TCR breadth was comparable between vaccine and placebo recipients, consistent with the vaccine containing only spike.

Interpreted using the paper, the treatment or condition label stands for: roughly 20 received Ad26.COV2.S at low or high dose, single or two shots; five or six received placebo; per-sample allocation not given. Repertoires of vaccine and placebo recipients were sequenced from samples collected on day 63 after the first injection. In Cohort 1b, 25 to 30 adults aged 18-55 years were enrolled at a single site in Boston, USA, between 29 July and 7 August 2020. Ad26.COV2.S was a replication-incompetent adenovirus type 26 vector that expressed a prefusion-stabilized SARS-CoV-2 spike protein derived from the original Wuhan strain. The germline V gene supplies CDR1 LGHNA and CDR2 YSLEER. There are 15 amino acids in the CDR3, from cysteine to phenylalanine inclusive. Only CDR3 DNA is held: 45 bases, read in frame from base 1. Trimming costs V 1 base and J 0 bases, and their ends lie 9 bases apart. This clone has a single count. Its antigen target is currently unknown. Qualities for individual bases were not recorded, and no much larger clone is one base off.

The immunoSEQ Assay was the method used to sequence TCRbeta CDR3 regions. After extraction, genomic DNA underwent amplification by bias-controlled multiplex PCR, followed by high-throughput sequencing. From the authors' description of their analysis: Collapsing and filtering of sequences were performed to quantify the absolute abundance of each unique TCRbeta CDR3 region. Usable DNA was measured by amplifying reference genes present in all nucleated cells, and TCRbeta template counts were normalized to that usable DNA to estimate T cell fraction. Repertoire TCRs were annotated as SARS-CoV-2-specific by exact matching of V gene, CDR3 amino acid sequence and J gene to a known reactive TCR set. The reference SARS-CoV-2 TCR set was derived from MIRA and filtered for enrichment in COVID-19-positive ImmuneCODE repertoires, a step that removed public or cross-reactive TCRs. Drawing on the MIRA antigens, annotated TCRs were analysed further at the level of specific ORF or position within ORF. Depth was the summed frequency of annotated unique rearrangements, while breadth was defined as annotated unique rearrangements over total unique productive rearrangements. TCR breadth was compared between groups using two-sided Wilcoxon rank-sum tests. Entries here come from immuneACCESS through TCRdb and include only in-frame sequences with V and J called. Some clones fail to appear in such tables; in the studies checked, an unresolved V gene covers under half of the shortfall, and the cause of the remainder is unknown. V and J calls and clone size are copied from that table; D and trimming were computed from the DNA. Across this sample there are approximately 300,000 clones, with about 82% seen only once. More than 1.5% of the sample goes to the ten largest clones.

The chain employs TRBV4-3 and TRBJ1-2, with the D gene not confidently named. This clonotype was sampled from a person aged 18-65 years who received the Ad26.COV2.S COVID-19 vaccine or a placebo. The material was peripheral blood, obtained in a trial of Ad26.COV2.S vaccine versus placebo. The sequenced DNA is TGCGCCAGCAGCCAAGGCCAGTCTACTAACTATGGCTACACCTTC. This codes for CASSQGQSTNYGYTF.